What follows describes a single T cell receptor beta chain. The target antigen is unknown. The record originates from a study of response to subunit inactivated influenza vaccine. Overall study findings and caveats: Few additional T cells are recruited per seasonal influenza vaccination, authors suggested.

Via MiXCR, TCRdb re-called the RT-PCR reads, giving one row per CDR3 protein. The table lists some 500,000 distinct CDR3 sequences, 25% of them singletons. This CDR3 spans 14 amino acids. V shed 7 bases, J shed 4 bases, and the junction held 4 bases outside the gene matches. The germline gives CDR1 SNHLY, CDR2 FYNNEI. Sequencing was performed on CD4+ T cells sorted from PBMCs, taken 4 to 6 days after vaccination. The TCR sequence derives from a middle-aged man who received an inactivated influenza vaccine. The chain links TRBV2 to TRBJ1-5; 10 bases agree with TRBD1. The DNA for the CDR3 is TGTGCCAGCAAACGGGGACAGGGGAATCAGCCCCAGCATTTT. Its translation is CASKRGQGNQPQHF.